This T cell receptor beta chain was found in a study of shared clonotypes between healthy human individuals. Whole-study results and caveats: Donor scarcity curtailed the genetic and exposure-history diversity represented herein. The sole specimen, blood, was sampled, and tissue repertoires likely differ. Clonotype sharing among donors was expected to depend on sequencing depth.

The CDR3 has 12 residues. Germline-derived CDR1 and CDR2 are MNHNY and SVGAGI (reference sequence). Trimming stripped 4 bases from V and 7 bases from J, with 8 bases between. Donors included only healthy HIV-negative adults lacking recent acute infections or vaccinations. TCRdb's copy holds only in-frame clones and misses some; the assay was immunoSEQ multiplex PCR. Among fewer than 600,000 clones listed, less than 85% were seen once. In the case of this clone: The antigen is unknown.

This sequence was found in a woman between 35 and 50 years old in good health. Some clones in this sample may be carry-over from other donors' samples. Sequencing input: PBMCs. The rearrangement links TRBV6-6 to TRBJ2-1; D is ambiguous. As DNA, the CDR3 is TGTGCCAGCAGTTCCCGGGTAAATGAGCAGTTCTTC. Translated, it gives CASSSRVNEQFF.